This passage covers 10 T cell receptor beta chains from one sample sequenced in a study of neoadjuvant anti-PD-1 for oral cavity cancer. Libraries were prepared by immunoSEQ multiplex PCR; TCRdb keeps only in-frame clonotypes and omits some of them. Of tens of thousands of clones in the sample, roughly nine tenths were seen once. Noted time point: after neoadjuvant nivolumab, at surgical resection. Here the sequenced sample was PBMCs, taken after nivolumab (anti-PD-1) treatment. The source is a person aged 35-79 years with oral cavity squamous cell carcinoma.

CDR3 protein: CASSHLLSTDTQYF. In DNA form, the CDR3 reads TGCGCCAGCAGCCACTTGTTGAGCACAGATACGCAGTATTTT. The chain carries TRBV4-1 and TRBJ2-3; D uncertain. This CDR3 is 14 amino acids long. Trimming took off 3 bases at V and 0 bases at J, with 7 bases between the two ends. In germline, CDR1 is MGHRA, CDR2 YSYEKL.

This clone was counted once. This sequence joins TRBV5-1 and TRBJ2-1; D tentatively reads TRBD1 or TRBD2 (5 bases each). CDR1 and CDR2 (germline): SGHRS, YFSETQ. V lost 3 bases to trimming and J lost 9 bases, with 19 bases between them. This CDR3 contains 15 residues. DNA for the CDR3: TGCGCCAGCAGCTCTCCGGTCACGGGGCGAGGTGAGCAGTTCTTC. Translated: CASSSPVTGRGEQFF.

The chain combines TRBV7-2 with TRBJ2-7; D is uncertain. The CDR3 totals 14 residues. Germline V gene lookup returns CDR1 SGHTA and CDR2 FQGNSA. V lost 1 base to trimming and J lost 1 base, with 8 bases between them. CDR3 protein: CASSLGGRSYEQYF. The CDR3 nucleotides are TGTGCCAGCAGCTTAGGAGGCAGATCCTACGAGCAGTACTTC. The whole variable domain, filled in from reference TRBV7-2 and TRBJ2-7, reads GAGVSQSPSNKVTEKGKDVELRCDPISGHTALYWYRQSLGQGLEFLIYFQGNSAPDKSGLPSDRFSAERTGGSVSTLTIQRTQQEDSAVYLCASSLGGRSYEQYFGPGTRLTVT.

The genes are TRBV5-1 and TRBJ2-7; 11 nucleotides agree with TRBD2. This CDR3 contains 15 residues. V lost 1 base, J lost 3 bases, and 3 bases stayed unmatched. The germline gives CDR1 SGHRS, CDR2 YFSETQ. The CDR3 spells CASSLTSGSLYEQYF. Written as DNA, the CDR3 is TGCGCCAGCAGCTTGACTAGCGGGAGTCTCTACGAGCAGTACTTC.

This chain connects TRBV9 to TRBJ2-1; D remains ambiguous. V dropped 3 bases and J dropped 9 bases, with 13 bases sitting between them. Germline lookup yields CDR1 SGDLS and CDR2 YYNGEE. The CDR3 is 13 residues long. CDR3 sequence (DNA): TGTGCCAGCAGCGCGCCCGTAGCAGGTGAGCAGTTCTTC. The encoded protein is CASSAPVAGEQFF.

The V call is TRBV6-6, the J call TRBJ2-7; 13 positions agree with TRBD2. The V gene's germline CDR1 is MNHNY and CDR2 SVGAGI (reference sequence). V gave up 4 bases and J gave up 6 bases; unmatched junction bases: 3. This CDR3 is built from 14 residues. This CDR3 is CASSWTSGSLEQYF. CDR3 bases: TGTGCCAGCAGTTGGACTAGCGGGAGTCTCGAGCAGTACTTC.

This chain uses TRBV7-7 with TRBJ2-1; maybe TRBD2 (6 bases). The CDR3 contains 15 residues. V lost 1 base, J lost 4 bases, and 11 bases lay in between. Germline lookup yields CDR1 SSHAT and CDR2 FNYEAQ (reference sequence). For the CDR3, the DNA is TGTGCCAGCAGCTTAGATCCAGCGGGTTACAATGAGCAGTTCTTC. This encodes CASSLDPAGYNEQFF.

Points on this clone: The sample contains more than one DNA sequence encoding this CDR3. The rearrangement joins TRBV5-1 to TRBJ2-5; D possibly corresponds to TRBD2 (5 bases). The germline CDR1 and CDR2 sequences are SGHRS and YFSETQ. Trimming cost V 4 bases and J 3 bases, with 10 bases left between them. The CDR3 runs 13 residues. CDR3: CASSPSGKETQYF. CDR3 nucleotides: TGCGCCAGCAGCCCGTCGGGAAAAGAGACCCAGTACTTC.

The chain employs TRBV2 and TRBJ2-7, with D perhaps TRBD1 (6 bases). The CDR3 runs 14 residues. Germline lookup yields CDR1 SNHLY and CDR2 FYNNEI. V was clipped by 1 base and J by 2 bases, with 9 bases between them. CDR3 region: CASSEDTGTYEQYF. The CDR3 DNA reads as TGTGCCAGCAGTGAAGATACAGGGACCTACGAGCAGTACTTC.

This clone came up once. The chain carries TRBV28 and TRBJ2-2, with a weak D call TRBD2 (5 bases). This CDR3 contains 14 residues. Trimming pared 6 bases from V and 4 bases from J, leaving 12 bases between. The germline gives CDR1 MDHEN, CDR2 SYDVKM. Here the CDR3 DNA reads TGTGCCAGCAGACTATTAACTAGCACCGGGGAGCTGTTTTTT. This translates into CASRLLTSTGELFF.